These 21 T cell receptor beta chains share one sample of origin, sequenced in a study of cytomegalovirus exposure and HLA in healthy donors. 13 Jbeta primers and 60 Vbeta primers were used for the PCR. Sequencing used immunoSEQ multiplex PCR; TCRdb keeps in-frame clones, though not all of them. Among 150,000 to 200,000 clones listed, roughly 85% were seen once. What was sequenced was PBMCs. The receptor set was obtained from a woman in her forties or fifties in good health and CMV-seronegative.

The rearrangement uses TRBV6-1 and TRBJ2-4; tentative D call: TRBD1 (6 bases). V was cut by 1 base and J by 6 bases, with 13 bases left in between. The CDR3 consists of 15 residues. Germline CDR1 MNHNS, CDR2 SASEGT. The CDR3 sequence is CASSEDRVVRNIQYF. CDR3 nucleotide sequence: TGTGCCAGCAGTGAAGACAGGGTCGTTCGAAACATTCAGTACTTC.

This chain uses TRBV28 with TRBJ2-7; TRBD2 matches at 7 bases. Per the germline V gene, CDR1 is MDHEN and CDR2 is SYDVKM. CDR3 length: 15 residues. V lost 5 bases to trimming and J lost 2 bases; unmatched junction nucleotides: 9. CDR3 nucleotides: TGTGCCAGCAGTCCCGCAGCGGGAATGACCTACGAGCAGTACTTC. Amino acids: CASSPAAGMTYEQYF.

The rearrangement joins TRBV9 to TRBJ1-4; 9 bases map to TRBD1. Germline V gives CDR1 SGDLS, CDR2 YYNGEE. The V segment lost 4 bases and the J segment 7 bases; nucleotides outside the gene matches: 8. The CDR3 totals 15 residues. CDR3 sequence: CASSIGGQGGEKLFF. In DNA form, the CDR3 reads TGTGCCAGCAGCATAGGGGGACAGGGAGGTGAAAAACTGTTTTTT.

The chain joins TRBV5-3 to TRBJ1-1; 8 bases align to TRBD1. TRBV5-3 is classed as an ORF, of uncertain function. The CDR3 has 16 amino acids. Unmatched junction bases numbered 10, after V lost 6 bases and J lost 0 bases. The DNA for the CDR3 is TGTGCCAGAAATAGGGCCGGACAGGGAATGAACACTGAAGCTTTCTTT. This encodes CARNRAGQGMNTEAFF.

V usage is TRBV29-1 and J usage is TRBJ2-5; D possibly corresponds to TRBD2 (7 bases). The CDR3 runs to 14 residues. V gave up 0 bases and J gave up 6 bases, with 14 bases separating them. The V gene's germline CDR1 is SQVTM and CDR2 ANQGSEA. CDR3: CSVEDRGRGKTQYF. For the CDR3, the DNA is TGCAGCGTTGAAGATCGGGGGCGGGGGAAGACCCAGTACTTC. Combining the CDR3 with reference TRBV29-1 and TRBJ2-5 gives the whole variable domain SAVISQKPSRDICQRGTSLTIQCQVDSQVTMMFWYRQQPGQSLTLIATANQGSEATYESGFVIDKFPISRPNLTFSTLTVSNMSPEDSSIYLCSVEDRGRGKTQYFGPGTRLLVL.

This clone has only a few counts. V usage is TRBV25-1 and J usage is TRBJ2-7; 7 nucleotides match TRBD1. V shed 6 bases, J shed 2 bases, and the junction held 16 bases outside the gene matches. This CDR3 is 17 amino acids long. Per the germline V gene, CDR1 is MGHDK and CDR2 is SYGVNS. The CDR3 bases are TGTGCCAGCAGACAGGACAGGAAGGGATTCATAGCCTACGAGCAGTACTTC. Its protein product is CASRQDRKGFIAYEQYF.

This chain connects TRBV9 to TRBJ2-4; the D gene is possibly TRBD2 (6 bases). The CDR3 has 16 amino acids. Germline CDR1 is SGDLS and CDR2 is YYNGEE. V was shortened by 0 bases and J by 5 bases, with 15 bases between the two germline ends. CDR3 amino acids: CASSVALGTGENIQYF. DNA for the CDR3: TGTGCCAGCAGCGTAGCTTTAGGGACTGGGGAAAACATTCAGTACTTC.

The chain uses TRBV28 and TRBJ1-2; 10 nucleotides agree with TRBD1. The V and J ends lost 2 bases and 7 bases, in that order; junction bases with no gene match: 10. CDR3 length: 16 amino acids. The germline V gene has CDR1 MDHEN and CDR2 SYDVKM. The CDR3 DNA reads TGTGCCAGCAGTTTACTCCCCGGACAGGGGGGGGGTGGCTACACCTTC. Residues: CASSLLPGQGGGGYTF.

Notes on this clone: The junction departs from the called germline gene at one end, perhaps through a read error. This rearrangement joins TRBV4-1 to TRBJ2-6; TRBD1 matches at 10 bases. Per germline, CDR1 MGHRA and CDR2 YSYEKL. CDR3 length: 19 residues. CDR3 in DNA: TGCGCCAGCAGCCAGGTACTGGGGACAGGGGTTACTGGGGCTAACGTCCTGACTTTC. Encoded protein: CASSQVLGTGVTGANVLTF.

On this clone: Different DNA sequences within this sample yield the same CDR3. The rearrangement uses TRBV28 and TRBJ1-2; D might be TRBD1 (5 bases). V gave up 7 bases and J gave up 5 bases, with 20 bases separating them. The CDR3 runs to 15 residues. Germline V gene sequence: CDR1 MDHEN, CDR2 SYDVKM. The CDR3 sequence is CASIPAGQVPYGYTF. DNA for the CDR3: TGTGCCAGCATCCCGGCAGGGCAAGTCCCTTATGGCTACACCTTC.

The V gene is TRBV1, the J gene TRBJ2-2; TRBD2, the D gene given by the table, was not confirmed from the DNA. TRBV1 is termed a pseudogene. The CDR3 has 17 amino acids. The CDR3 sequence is CTSSQDPASMSTGELFF. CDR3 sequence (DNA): TGCACCAGCAGCCAAGATCCGGCTAGTATGAGCACCGGGGAGCTGTTTTTT.

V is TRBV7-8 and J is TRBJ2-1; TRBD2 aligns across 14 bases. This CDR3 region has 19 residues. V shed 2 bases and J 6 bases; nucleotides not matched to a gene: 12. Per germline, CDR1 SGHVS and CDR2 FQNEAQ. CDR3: CASSLNRGTSGRFSNEQFF. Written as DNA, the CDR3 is TGTGCCAGCAGCTTAAACAGGGGGACTAGCGGGAGATTCAGCAATGAGCAGTTCTTC.

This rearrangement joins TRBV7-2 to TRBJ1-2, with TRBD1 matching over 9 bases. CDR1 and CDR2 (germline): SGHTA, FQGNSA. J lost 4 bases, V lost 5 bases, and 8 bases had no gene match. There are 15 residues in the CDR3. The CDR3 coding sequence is TGTGCCAGCAGCACCCGACAGGGGGATATCTATGGCTACACCTTC. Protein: CASSTRQGDIYGYTF.

CDR3 sequence (DNA): TGTGCCAGCAGTCTCGGGGGTAGCGTAGGGGAGCAGTACTTC. Protein sequence: CASSLGGSVGEQYF. The chain couples TRBV27 to TRBJ2-7; weak D call: TRBD2 (6 bases). The CDR3 is 14 amino acids. Trimming took off 5 bases at V and 7 bases at J, with 18 bases between the two ends. Germline CDR1 MNHEY, CDR2 SMNVEV (reference sequence).

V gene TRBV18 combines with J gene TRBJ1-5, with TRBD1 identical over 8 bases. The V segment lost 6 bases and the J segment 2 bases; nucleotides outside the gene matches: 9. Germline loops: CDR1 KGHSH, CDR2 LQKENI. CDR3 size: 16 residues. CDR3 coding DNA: TGTGCCAGCTCGCGGACAGGGCTCGGAGGCAATCAGCCCCAGCATTTT. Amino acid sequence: CASSRTGLGGNQPQHF.

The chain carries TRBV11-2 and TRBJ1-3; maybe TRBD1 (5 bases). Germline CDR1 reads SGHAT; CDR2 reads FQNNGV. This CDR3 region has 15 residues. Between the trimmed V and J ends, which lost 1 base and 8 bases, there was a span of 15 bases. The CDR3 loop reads CASSLGRRVEYTIYF. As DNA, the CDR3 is TGTGCCAGCAGCTTAGGTCGCAGGGTCGAATACACCATATATTTT. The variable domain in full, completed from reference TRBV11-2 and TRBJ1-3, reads EAGVAQSPRYKIIEKRQSVAFWCNPISGHATLYWYQQILGQGPKLLIQFQNNGVVDDSQLPKDRFSAERLKGVDSTLKIQPAKLEDSAVYLCASSLGRRVEYTIYFGEGSWLTVV.

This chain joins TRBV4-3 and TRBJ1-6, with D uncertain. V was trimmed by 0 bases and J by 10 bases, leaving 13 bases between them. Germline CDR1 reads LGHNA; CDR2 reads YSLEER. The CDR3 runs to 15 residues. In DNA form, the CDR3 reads TGCGCCAGCAGCCAAGAAGGGCGGACTATCTCACCCCTCCACTTT. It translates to CASSQEGRTISPLHF.

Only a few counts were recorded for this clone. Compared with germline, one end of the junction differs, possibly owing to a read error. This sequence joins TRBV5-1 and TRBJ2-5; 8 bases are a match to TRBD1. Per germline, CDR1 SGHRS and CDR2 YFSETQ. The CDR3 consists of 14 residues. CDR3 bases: TGCGCCAGCAGTTTGGACAGGGCGGGAGAGACCCAGTACTTC. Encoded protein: CASSLDRAGETQYF. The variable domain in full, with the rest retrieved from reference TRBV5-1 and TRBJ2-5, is KAGVTQTPRYLIKTRGQQVTLSCSPISGHRSVSWYQQTPGQGLQFLFEYFSETQRNKGNFPGRFSGRQFSNSRSEMNVSTLELGDSALYLCASSLDRAGETQYFGPGTRLLVL.

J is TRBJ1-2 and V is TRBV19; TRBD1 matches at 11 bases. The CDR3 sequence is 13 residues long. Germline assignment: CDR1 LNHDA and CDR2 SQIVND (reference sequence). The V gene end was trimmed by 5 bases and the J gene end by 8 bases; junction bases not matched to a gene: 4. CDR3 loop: CASSGTGGFGYTF. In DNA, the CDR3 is TGTGCCAGTAGTGGGACAGGGGGATTCGGCTACACCTTC.

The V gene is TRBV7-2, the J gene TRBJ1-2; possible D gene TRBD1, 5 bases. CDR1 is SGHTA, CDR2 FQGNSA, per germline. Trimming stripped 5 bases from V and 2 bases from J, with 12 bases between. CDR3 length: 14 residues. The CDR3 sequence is CASSMRTPNYGYTF. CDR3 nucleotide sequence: TGTGCCAGCAGCATGCGGACACCGAACTATGGCTACACCTTC.

For the CDR3, the DNA is TGTGCCAGCAGTTTGTCGCGGCTTCAGCTGTTTTTT. Encoded protein: CASSLSRLQLFF. This chain links TRBV28 with TRBJ2-2; D ambiguous. With 3 bases removed from V and 12 bases from J, the gap between germline ends came to 11 bases. The germline CDR1 and CDR2 sequences are MDHEN and SYDVKM. The CDR3 length is 12 residues.